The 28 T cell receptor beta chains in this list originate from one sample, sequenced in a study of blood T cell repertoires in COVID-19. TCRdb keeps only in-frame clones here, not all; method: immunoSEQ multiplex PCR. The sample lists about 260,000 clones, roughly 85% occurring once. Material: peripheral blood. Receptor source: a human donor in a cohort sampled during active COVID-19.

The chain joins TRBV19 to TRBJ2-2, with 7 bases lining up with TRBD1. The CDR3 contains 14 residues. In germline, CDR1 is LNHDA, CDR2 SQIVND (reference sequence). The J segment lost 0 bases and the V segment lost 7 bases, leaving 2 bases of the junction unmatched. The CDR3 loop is CASKRGPNTGELFF. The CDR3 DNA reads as TGTGCCAGTAAAAGGGGGCCGAACACCGGGGAGCTGTTTTTT.

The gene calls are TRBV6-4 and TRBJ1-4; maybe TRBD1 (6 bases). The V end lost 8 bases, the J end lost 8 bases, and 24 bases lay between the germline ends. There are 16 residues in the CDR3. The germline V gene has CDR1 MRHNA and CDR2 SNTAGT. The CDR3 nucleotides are TGTGCCAGCGTTGACAGGTGGACGTGGGTTTGGGAAAAACTGTTTTTT. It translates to CASVDRWTWVWEKLFF.

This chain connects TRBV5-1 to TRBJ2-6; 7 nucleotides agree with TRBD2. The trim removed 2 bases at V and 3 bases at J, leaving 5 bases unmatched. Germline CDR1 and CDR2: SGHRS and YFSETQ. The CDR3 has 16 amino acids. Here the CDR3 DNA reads TGCGCCAGCAGCTTTGGCGGGAGTCTTGGGGCCAACGTCCTGACTTTC. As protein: CASSFGGSLGANVLTF.

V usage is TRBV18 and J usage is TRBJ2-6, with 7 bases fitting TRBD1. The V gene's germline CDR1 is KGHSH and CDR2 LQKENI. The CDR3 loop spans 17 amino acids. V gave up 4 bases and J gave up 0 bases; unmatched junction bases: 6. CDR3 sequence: CASSRRGPSSGANVLTF. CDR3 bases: TGTGCCAGCTCACGTAGGGGGCCTAGCTCTGGGGCCAACGTCCTGACTTTC.

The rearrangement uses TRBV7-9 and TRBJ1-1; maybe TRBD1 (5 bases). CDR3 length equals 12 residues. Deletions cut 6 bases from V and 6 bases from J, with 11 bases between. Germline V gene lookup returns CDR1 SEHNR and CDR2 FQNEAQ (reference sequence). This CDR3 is CASSRQLAEAFF. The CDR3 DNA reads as TGTGCCAGCAGTCGACAGTTAGCTGAAGCTTTCTTT.

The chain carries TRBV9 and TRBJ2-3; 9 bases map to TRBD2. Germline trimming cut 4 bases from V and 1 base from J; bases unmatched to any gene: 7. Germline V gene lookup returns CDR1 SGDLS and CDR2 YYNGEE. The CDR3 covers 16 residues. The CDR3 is CASSPLAGEGTDTQYF. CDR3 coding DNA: TGTGCCAGCAGCCCCTTAGCGGGAGAAGGCACAGATACGCAGTATTTT.

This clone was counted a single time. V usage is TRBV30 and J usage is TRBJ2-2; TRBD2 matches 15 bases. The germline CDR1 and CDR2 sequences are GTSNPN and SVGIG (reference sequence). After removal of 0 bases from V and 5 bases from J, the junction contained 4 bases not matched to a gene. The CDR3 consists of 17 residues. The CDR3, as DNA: TGTGCCTGGAGTGTACAGGGACTAGCGGGAGGTACCGGGGAGCTGTTTTTT. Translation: CAWSVQGLAGGTGELFF. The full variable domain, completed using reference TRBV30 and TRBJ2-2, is SQTIHQWPATLVQPVGSPLSLECTVEGTSNPNLYWYRQAAGRGLQLLFYSVGIGQISSEVPQNLSASRPQDRQFILSSKKLLLSDSGFYLCAWSVQGLAGGTGELFFGEGSRLTVL.

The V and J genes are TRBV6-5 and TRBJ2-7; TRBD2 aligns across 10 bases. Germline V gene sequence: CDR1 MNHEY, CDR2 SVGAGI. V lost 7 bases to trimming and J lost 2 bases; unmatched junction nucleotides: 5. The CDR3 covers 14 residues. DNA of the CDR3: TGTGCCAGCAAGAGGACTAGCGGCCCCTACGAGCAGTACTTC. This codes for CASKRTSGPYEQYF.

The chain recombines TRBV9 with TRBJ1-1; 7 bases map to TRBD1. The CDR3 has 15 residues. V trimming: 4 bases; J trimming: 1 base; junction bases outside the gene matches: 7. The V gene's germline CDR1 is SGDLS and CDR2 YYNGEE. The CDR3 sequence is CASSNTYRGNTEAFF. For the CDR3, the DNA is TGTGCCAGCAGCAACACCTACAGGGGGAACACTGAAGCTTTCTTT.

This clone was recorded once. The CDR3 loop reads CASSQDAGGPQHF. The DNA for the CDR3 is TGTGCCAGCAGCCAAGATGCAGGAGGGCCCCAGCATTTT. The chain is built from TRBV14 and TRBJ1-5, with no clear D. The germline gives CDR1 SGHDN, CDR2 FVKESK. V gave up 0 bases and J gave up 9 bases, with 9 bases separating them. The CDR3 is 13 amino acids.

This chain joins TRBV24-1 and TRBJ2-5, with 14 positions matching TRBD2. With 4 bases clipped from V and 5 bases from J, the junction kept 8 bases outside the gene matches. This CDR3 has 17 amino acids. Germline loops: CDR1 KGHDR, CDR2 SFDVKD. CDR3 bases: TGTGCCACCAGTGACCACGGGACTAGCGGGAGTGGGGAGACCCAGTACTTC. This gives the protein CATSDHGTSGSGETQYF.

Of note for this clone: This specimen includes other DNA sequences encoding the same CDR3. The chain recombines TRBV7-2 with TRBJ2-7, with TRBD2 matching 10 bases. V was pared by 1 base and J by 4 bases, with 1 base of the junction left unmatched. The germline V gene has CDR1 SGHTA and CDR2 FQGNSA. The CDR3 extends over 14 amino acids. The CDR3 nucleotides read TGTGCCAGCAGCTTAGAAGCGGGAGGGTACGAGCAGTACTTC. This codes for CASSLEAGGYEQYF.

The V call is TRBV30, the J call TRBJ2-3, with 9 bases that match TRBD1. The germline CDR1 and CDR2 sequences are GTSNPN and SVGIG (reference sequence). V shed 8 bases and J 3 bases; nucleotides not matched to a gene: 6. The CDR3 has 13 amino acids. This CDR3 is CASTGGSTDTQYF. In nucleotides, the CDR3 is TGTGCCAGTACAGGGGGCAGTACAGATACGCAGTATTTT.

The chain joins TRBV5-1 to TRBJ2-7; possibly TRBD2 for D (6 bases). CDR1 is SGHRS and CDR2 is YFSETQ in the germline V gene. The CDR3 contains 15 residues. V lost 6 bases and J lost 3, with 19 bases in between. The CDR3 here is CASKLDGQGLYEQYF. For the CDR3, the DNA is TGCGCCAGCAAGTTGGACGGCCAGGGACTCTACGAGCAGTACTTC.

The CDR3 DNA reads TGCGCCAGCAGCCTACGAGGACAGAACTATGGCTACACCTTC. It encodes CASSLRGQNYGYTF. This rearrangement joins TRBV5-1 to TRBJ1-2; possibly TRBD1 for D (6 bases). Trimming took off 4 bases at V and 2 bases at J, with 12 bases between the two ends. The CDR3 is made up of 14 amino acids. Germline values: CDR1 SGHRS, CDR2 YFSETQ. Variable domain in full (rest from reference TRBV5-1 and TRBJ1-2): KAGVTQTPRYLIKTRGQQVTLSCSPISGHRSVSWYQQTPGQGLQFLFEYFSETQRNKGNFPGRFSGRQFSNSRSEMNVSTLELGDSALYLCASSLRGQNYGYTFGSGTRLTVV.

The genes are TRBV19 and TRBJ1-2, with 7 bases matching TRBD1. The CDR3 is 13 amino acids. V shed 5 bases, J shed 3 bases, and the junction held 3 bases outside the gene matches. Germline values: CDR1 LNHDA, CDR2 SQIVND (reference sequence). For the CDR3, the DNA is TGTGCCAGTAGTCCGACAGGGTACTATGGCTACACCTTC. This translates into CASSPTGYYGYTF.

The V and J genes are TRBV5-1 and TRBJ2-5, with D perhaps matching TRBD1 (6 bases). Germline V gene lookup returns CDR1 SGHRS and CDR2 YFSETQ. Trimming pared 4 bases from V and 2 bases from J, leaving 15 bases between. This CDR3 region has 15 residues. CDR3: CASSVTGQIQETQYF. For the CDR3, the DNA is TGCGCCAGCAGCGTGACTGGACAGATTCAAGAGACCCAGTACTTC.

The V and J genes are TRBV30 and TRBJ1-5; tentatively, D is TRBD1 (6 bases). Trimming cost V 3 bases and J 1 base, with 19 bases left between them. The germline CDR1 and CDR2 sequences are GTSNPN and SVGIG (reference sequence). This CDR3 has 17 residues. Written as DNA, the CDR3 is TGTGCCTGGAGCGCAAATCCAGGGGTTGTCAGCAATCAGCCCCAGCATTTT. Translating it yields CAWSANPGVVSNQPQHF.

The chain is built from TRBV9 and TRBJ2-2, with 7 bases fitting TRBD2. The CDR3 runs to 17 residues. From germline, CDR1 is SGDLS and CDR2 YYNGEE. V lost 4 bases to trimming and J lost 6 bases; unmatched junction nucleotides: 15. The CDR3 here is CASSPFAGEGWAGELFF. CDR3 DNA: TGTGCCAGCAGCCCCTTCGCGGGAGAAGGGTGGGCCGGGGAGCTGTTTTTT. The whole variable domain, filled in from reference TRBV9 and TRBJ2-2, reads DSGVTQTPKHLITATGQRVTLRCSPRSGDLSVYWYQQSLDQGLQFLIQYYNGEERAKGNILERFSAQQFPDLHSELNLSSLELGDSALYFCASSPFAGEGWAGELFFGEGSRLTVL.

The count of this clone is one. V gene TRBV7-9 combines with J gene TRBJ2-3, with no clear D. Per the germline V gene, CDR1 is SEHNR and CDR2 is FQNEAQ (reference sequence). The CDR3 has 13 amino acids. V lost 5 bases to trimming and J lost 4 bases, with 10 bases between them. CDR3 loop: CASSRSGADTQYF. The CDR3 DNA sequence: TGTGCCAGCAGCCGATCGGGTGCAGATACGCAGTATTTT.

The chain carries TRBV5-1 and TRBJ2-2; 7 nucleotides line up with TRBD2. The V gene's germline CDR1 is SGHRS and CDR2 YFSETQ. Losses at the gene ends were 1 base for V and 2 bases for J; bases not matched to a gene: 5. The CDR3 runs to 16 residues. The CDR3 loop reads CASSLLLAVNTGELFF. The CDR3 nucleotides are TGCGCCAGCAGCTTGCTCCTAGCGGTTAACACCGGGGAGCTGTTTTTT.

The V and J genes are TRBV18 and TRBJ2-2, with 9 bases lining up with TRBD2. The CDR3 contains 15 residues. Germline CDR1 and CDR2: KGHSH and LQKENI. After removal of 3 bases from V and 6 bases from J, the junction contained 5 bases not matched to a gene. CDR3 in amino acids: CASSPSSGRSGELFF. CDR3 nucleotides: TGTGCCAGCTCACCGAGTAGCGGGAGATCCGGGGAGCTGTTTTTT.

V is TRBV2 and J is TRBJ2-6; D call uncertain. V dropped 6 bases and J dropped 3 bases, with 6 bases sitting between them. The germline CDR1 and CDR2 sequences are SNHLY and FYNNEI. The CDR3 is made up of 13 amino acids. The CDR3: CASSWSGANVLTF. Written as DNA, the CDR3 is TGTGCCAGCAGCTGGAGTGGGGCCAACGTCCTGACTTTC.

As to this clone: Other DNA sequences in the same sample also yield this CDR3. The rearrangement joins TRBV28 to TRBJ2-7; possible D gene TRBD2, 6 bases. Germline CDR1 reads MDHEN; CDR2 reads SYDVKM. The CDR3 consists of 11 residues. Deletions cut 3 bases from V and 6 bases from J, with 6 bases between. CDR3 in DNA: TGTGCCAGCAGTTTGGGAGGCGAGCAGTACTTC. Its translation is CASSLGGEQYF.

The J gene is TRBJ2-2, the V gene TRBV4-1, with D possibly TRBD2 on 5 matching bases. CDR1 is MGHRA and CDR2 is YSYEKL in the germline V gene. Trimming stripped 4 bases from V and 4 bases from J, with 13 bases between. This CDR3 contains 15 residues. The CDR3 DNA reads TGCGCCAGCAGCCCCGAAGTAGCGATCACCGGGGAGCTGTTTTTT. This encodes CASSPEVAITGELFF.

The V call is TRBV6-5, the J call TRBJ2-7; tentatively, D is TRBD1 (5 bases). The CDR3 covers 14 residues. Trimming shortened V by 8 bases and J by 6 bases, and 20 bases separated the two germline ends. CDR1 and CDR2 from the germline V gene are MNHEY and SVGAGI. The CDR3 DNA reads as TGTGCCAGCTCCGGTGTAATATCAGGGTTCGAGCAGTACTTC. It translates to CASSGVISGFEQYF.

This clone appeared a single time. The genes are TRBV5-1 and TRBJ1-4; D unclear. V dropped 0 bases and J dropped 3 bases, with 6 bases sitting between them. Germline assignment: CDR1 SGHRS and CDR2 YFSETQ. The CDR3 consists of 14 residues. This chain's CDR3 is CASSLEPANEKLFF. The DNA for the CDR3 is TGCGCCAGCAGCTTGGAACCGGCTAATGAAAAACTGTTTTTT.

The DNA of the CDR3 is TGTGCCAGCATAAAGACACGGAAAGACCCTGAAGCTTTCTTT. Translation gives CASIKTRKDPEAFF. The chain carries TRBV27 and TRBJ1-1; D gene ambiguous. Germline assignment: CDR1 MNHEY and CDR2 SMNVEV (reference sequence). This CDR3 has 14 residues. Between the trimmed V and J ends, which lost 7 bases and 6 bases, there was a span of 18 bases.